The clone carrying this T cell receptor beta chain has just one count. Its target is unknown. Generated by immunoSEQ multiplex PCR, the TCRdb table keeps only in-frame clones and is missing some. This table holds over 45,000 clones, roughly 93% found once. V shed 0 bases and J shed 5 bases, with 12 bases lying between them. Germline V gene sequence: CDR1 SGHRS, CDR2 YFSETQ. The CDR3 runs to 15 residues. The data are from a study of graft-versus-host responses after intestinal transplantation. Whole-study findings and limits: The recipient marrow held GvH clones, and some of them showed up first in ileum or blood.

This sequence originates from a human donor who was the organ donor for an intestinal transplant. Sample: unstimulated CD4+ T cells sorted from spleen or lymph node cells, taken before transplant. The genes are TRBV5-1 and TRBJ2-1, with D possibly matching TRBD1 (6 bases). In DNA, the CDR3 is TGCGCCAGCAGCTTGGATCCAGGGACAAACAATGAGCAGTTCTTC. Encoded protein: CASSLDPGTNNEQFF.